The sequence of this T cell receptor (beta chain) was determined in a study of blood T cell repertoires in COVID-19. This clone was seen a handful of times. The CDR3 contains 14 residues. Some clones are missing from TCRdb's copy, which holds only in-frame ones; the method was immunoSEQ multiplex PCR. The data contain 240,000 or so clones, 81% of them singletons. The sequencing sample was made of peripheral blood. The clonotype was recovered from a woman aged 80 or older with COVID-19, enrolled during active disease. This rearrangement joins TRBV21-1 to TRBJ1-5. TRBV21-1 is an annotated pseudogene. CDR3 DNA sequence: TGTGCCAGCAGGGGAGGAATTAGCAATCAGCCCCAGCATTTT. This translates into CASRGGISNQPQHF.